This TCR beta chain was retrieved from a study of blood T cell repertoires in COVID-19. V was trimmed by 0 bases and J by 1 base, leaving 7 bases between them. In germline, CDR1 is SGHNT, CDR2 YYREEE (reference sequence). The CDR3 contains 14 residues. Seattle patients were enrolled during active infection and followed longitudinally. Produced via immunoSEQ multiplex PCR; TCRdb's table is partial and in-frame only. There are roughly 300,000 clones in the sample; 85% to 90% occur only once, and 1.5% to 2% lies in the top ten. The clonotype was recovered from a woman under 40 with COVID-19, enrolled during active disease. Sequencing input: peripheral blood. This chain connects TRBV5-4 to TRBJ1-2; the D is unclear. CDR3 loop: CASSLGANNYGYTF. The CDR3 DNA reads TGTGCCAGCAGCTTGGGAGCCAATAACTATGGCTACACCTTC.